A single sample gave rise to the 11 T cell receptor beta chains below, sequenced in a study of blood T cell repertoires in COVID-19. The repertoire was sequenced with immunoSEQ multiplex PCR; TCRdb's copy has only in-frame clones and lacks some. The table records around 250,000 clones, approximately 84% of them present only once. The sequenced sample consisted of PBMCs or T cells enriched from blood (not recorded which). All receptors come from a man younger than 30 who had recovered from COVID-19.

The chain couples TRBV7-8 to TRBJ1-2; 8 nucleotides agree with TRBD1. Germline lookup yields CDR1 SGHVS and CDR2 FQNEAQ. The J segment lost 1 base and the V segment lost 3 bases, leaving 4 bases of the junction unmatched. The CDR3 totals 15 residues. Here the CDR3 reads CASSFDRGDNYGYTF. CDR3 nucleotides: TGTGCCAGCAGCTTCGACAGGGGTGATAACTATGGCTACACCTTC.

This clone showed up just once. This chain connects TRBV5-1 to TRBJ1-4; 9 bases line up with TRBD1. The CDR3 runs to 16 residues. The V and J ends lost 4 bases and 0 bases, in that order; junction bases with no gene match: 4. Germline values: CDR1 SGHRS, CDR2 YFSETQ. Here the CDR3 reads CASSGGQGATNEKLFF. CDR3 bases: TGCGCCAGCAGCGGGGGACAGGGCGCAACTAATGAAAAACTGTTTTTT.

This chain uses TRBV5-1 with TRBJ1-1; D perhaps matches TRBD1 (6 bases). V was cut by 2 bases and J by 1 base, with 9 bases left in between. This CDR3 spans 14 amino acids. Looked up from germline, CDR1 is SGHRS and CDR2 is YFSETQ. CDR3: CASSFGQPNTEAFF. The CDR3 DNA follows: TGCGCCAGCAGCTTCGGACAGCCGAACACTGAAGCTTTCTTT.

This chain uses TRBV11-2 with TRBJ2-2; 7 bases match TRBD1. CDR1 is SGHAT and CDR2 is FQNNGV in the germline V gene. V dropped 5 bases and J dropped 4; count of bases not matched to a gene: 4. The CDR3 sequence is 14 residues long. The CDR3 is CASSAGTATGELFF. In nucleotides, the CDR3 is TGTGCCAGCAGCGCCGGGACAGCCACCGGGGAGCTGTTTTTT. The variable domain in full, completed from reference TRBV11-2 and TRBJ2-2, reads EAGVAQSPRYKIIEKRQSVAFWCNPISGHATLYWYQQILGQGPKLLIQFQNNGVVDDSQLPKDRFSAERLKGVDSTLKIQPAKLEDSAVYLCASSAGTATGELFFGEGSRLTVL.

This CDR3 reads CASSPPWGADTQYF. The CDR3 DNA is TGTGCCAGCAGTCCCCCCTGGGGCGCAGATACGCAGTATTTT. The chain is built from TRBV3-1 (or the pseudogene TRBV3-2) and TRBJ2-3; possibly TRBD1 for D (5 bases). V was cut by 6 bases and J by 4 bases, with 14 bases left in between. The germline V gene encodes CDR1 LGHDT and CDR2 YNNKEL (reference sequence). The CDR3 sequence is 14 residues long.

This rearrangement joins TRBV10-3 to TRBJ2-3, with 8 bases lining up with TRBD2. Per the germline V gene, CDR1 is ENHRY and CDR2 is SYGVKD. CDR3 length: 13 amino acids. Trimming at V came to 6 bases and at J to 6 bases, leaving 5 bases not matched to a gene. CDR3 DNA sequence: TGTGCCATCAGACTAGCGGAAGGGGATACGCAGTATTTT. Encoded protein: CAIRLAEGDTQYF.

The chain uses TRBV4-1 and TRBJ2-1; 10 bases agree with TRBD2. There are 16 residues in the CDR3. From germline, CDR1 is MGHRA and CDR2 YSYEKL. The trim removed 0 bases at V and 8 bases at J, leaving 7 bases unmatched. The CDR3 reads CASSQESLAGEDEQFF. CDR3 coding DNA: TGCGCCAGCAGCCAAGAATCCCTAGCGGGAGAAGATGAGCAGTTCTTC.

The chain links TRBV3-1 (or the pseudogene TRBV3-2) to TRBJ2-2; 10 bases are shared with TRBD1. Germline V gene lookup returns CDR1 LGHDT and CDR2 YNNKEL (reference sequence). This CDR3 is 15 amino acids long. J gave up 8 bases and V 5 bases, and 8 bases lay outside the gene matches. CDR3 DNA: TGTGCCAGCAGCAAGGGACAGGGGTCCACTGGGGAGCTGTTTTTT. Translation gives CASSKGQGSTGELFF.

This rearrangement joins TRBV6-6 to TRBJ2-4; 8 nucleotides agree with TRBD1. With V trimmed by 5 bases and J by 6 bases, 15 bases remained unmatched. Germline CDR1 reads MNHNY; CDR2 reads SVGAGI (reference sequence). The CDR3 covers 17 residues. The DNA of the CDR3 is TGTGCCAGCAGTCGATCAGGGGGCGCGGGGAAGAGAAACATTCAGTACTTC. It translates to CASSRSGGAGKRNIQYF.

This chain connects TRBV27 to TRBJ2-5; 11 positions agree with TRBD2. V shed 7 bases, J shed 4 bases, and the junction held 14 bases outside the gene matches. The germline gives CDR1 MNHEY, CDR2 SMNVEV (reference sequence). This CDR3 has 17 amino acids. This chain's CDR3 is CASTTWASGGQGETQYF. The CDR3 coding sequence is TGTGCCAGCACCACTTGGGCTAGCGGGGGGCAGGGAGAGACCCAGTACTTC.

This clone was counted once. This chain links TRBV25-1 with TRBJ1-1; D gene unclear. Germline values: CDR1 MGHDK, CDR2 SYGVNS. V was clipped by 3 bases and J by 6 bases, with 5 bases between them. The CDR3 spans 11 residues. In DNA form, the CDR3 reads TGTGCCAGCAGTGATATCTCTGAAGCTTTCTTT. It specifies CASSDISEAFF.